Described below is a single TCR beta chain sequence and its context. Clones were sequenced by immunoSEQ multiplex PCR, and TCRdb holds only the in-frame ones, with some missing. The sample holds about 490,000 clones, roughly 85% seen once. The germline V gene has CDR1 KGHSH and CDR2 LQKENI. V lost 3 bases and J 6 bases, leaving 14 bases between the germline ends. This CDR3 region has 14 residues. The data stem from a study of shared clonotypes between healthy human individuals. V and J are TRBV18 and TRBJ1-2; D is perhaps TRBD1 (5 bases). The sequence derives from a woman aged 40 to 50 in good health. Some clones in this sample may be carry-over from other donors' samples. The sequenced sample was PBMCs. CDR3 loop: CASSPLWGADGYTF. The CDR3 nucleotides read TGTGCCAGCTCACCTCTTTGGGGCGCGGATGGCTACACCTTC.